Below are 25 T cell receptor beta chains sequenced from a single sample in a study of brain T cells in children with intractable seizures. TCRdb's copy holds only in-frame clones and misses some; the assay was immunoSEQ multiplex PCR. In the table there are hundreds of thousands of clones, about 93% of which are singletons. As for time point: blood from clinic visit 5 months post-surgery; TSC patient then seizure free. This specimen consisted of peripheral blood, obtained roughly 5 months after surgery. Receptors were obtained from a boy in the first two years of life with tuberous sclerosis and intractable seizures.

V and J are TRBV18 and TRBJ2-7, with D maybe TRBD1 (6 bases). Trimming left V 0 bases short and J 6 bases short, with 9 bases between. The CDR3 spans 13 residues. The germline V gene has CDR1 KGHSH and CDR2 LQKENI. CDR3 nucleotides: TGTGCCAGCTCACCACCGGGGGCAGCCGAGCAGTACTTC. Protein sequence: CASSPPGAAEQYF.

The rearrangement links TRBV6-5 to TRBJ1-5, with no clear D. This CDR3 is 14 amino acids long. The V end was cut by 4 bases, the J end by 0 bases, with 7 bases between. Germline CDR1 and CDR2: MNHEY and SVGAGI. The chain's CDR3 is CASSFGRSNQPQHF. In DNA, the CDR3 is TGTGCCAGCAGTTTTGGGCGTAGCAATCAGCCCCAGCATTTT.

The rearrangement uses TRBV10-3 and TRBJ1-2, with D hard to call. Germline-derived CDR1 and CDR2 are ENHRY and SYGVKD. The CDR3 loop spans 13 amino acids. Trimming left V 7 bases short and J 2 bases short, with 11 bases between. CDR3 residues: CAITLEGNYGYTF. DNA of the CDR3: TGTGCCATCACCCTGGAGGGAAACTATGGCTACACCTTC.

This chain uses TRBV7-3 with TRBJ2-3; a weak D match, TRBD2 (6 bases). The V end lost 2 bases, the J end lost 3 bases, and 18 bases lay between the germline ends. The CDR3 has 17 residues. Germline V gene sequence: CDR1 SGHTA, CDR2 FQGTGA. CDR3 DNA: TGTGCCAGCAGCTTACGTCCTCTAGCGCTGGAAACAGATACGCAGTATTTT. As protein: CASSLRPLALETDTQYF.

The V and J genes are TRBV11-3 and TRBJ1-6; maybe TRBD1 (6 bases). Germline V CDR1 and CDR2: SGHNT, YENEEA. The CDR3 contains 15 residues. Trimming removed 1 base from V and 5 bases from J, with 9 bases in between. CDR3 coding DNA: TGTGCCAGCAGCTTAGGGGACACCGATAATTCACCCCTCCACTTT. It yields the protein CASSLGDTDNSPLHF.

This clone is a singleton in its sample. V usage is TRBV29-1 and J usage is TRBJ2-1; 10 bases line up with TRBD2. CDR1 and CDR2 from the germline V gene are SQVTM and ANQGSEA. The CDR3 is made up of 16 amino acids. V trimming: 5 bases; J trimming: 7 bases; junction bases outside the gene matches: 14. The CDR3 loop is CSVRRLAGEGFNEQFF. DNA for the CDR3: TGCAGCGTTCGACGCCTAGCGGGAGAGGGATTTAATGAGCAGTTCTTC.

The V and J genes are TRBV23-1 and TRBJ2-4; possibly TRBD2 for D (5 bases). TRBV23-1 is flagged as an ORF with uncertain function. The length of the CDR3 is 14 residues. The ends were cut back, 2 bases at V and 5 bases at J, with 10 bases in the middle. The CDR3 loop reads CASSQKRGQNIQYF. As DNA, the CDR3 is TGCGCCAGCAGTCAAAAACGAGGGCAAAACATTCAGTACTTC.

The V call is TRBV6-6, the J call TRBJ1-3; D remains ambiguous. Trimming removed 0 bases at V and 4 bases at J, with 10 bases between. This CDR3 comprises 15 residues. CDR1 and CDR2 from the germline V gene are MNHNY and SVGAGI (reference sequence). The DNA for the CDR3 is TGTGCCAGCAGTTACTCGAATAAGTGGGGAAACACCATATATTTT. This sequence encodes CASSYSNKWGNTIYF.

The rearrangement joins TRBV5-4 to TRBJ2-1; no definite D call. CDR3 length: 13 residues. Trimming left V 0 bases short and J 5 bases short, with 6 bases between. CDR1 is SGHNT, CDR2 YYREEE, per germline (reference sequence). CDR3 residues: CASSLVVDNEQFF. For the CDR3, the DNA is TGTGCCAGCAGCTTGGTGGTGGACAATGAGCAGTTCTTC.

CDR3 sequence: CASSPRTEGDYGYTF. The DNA of the CDR3 is TGCGCCAGCAGCCCCCGGACGGAAGGGGACTATGGCTACACCTTC. The chain employs TRBV4-1 and TRBJ1-2, with a possible D match to TRBD1 (5 bases). This CDR3 contains 15 residues. The ends were cut back, 4 bases at V and 3 bases at J, with 15 bases in the middle. Germline V gene lookup returns CDR1 MGHRA and CDR2 YSYEKL.

The chain couples TRBV7-9 to TRBJ2-7; D ambiguous. Germline assignment: CDR1 SEHNR and CDR2 FQNEAQ (reference sequence). Trimming left V 5 bases short and J 4 bases short, with 12 bases between. CDR3 size: 13 residues. CDR3 sequence: CASSIGSGYEQYF. The CDR3 coding sequence is TGTGCCAGCAGCATAGGATCTGGTTACGAGCAGTACTTC.

This chain joins TRBV30 and TRBJ2-3, with D possibly matching TRBD1 (5 bases). V lost 1 base and J lost 3, with 14 bases in between. The germline CDR1 and CDR2 sequences are GTSNPN and SVGIG (reference sequence). The CDR3 extends over 15 amino acids. This CDR3 reads CAWSGQYLGTDTQYF. The CDR3 nucleotides are TGTGCCTGGAGTGGACAGTACCTGGGGACAGATACGCAGTATTTT. Based on the CDR3 plus reference TRBV30 and TRBJ2-3, the full variable domain is SQTIHQWPATLVQPVGSPLSLECTVEGTSNPNLYWYRQAAGRGLQLLFYSVGIGQISSEVPQNLSASRPQDRQFILSSKKLLLSDSGFYLCAWSGQYLGTDTQYFGPGTRLTVL.

CDR3 sequence: CASSLTERGTQYF. In nucleotides, the CDR3 is TGTGCCAGCAGCTTAACTGAGAGGGGGACCCAGTACTTC. V usage is TRBV7-3 and J usage is TRBJ2-5, with D perhaps TRBD1 or TRBD2 (5 bases each). Germline CDR1 reads SGHTA; CDR2 reads FQGTGA. This CDR3 is built from 13 residues. V was trimmed by 0 bases and J by 7 bases, leaving 9 bases between them.

This sequence joins TRBV7-2 and TRBJ2-2; the D gene is possibly TRBD2 (6 bases). The germline V gene has CDR1 SGHTA and CDR2 FQGNSA. The V and J ends lost 4 bases and 5 bases respectively, with 14 bases between them. The CDR3 consists of 15 residues. Written as DNA, the CDR3 is TGTGCCAGCAGCTACCGGGACGCGGGGACCGGGGAGCTGTTTTTT. Protein: CASSYRDAGTGELFF. The variable domain in full, completed from reference TRBV7-2 and TRBJ2-2, reads GAGVSQSPSNKVTEKGKDVELRCDPISGHTALYWYRQSLGQGLEFLIYFQGNSAPDKSGLPSDRFSAERTGGSVSTLTIQRTQQEDSAVYLCASSYRDAGTGELFFGEGSRLTVL.

The CDR3 here is CASREGLSYNEQFF. The CDR3 region has the DNA TGTGCCAGCCGGGAGGGACTGTCCTACAATGAGCAGTTCTTC. This chain joins TRBV11-2 and TRBJ2-1; TRBD2 matches at 8 bases. Trimming removed 8 bases from V and 1 base from J; junction bases left unmatched: 4. This CDR3 has 14 amino acids. Germline V gene data show CDR1 as SGHAT and CDR2 as FQNNGV.

The V and J genes are TRBV7-9 and TRBJ1-3; 8 nucleotides line up with TRBD1. The germline V gene encodes CDR1 SEHNR and CDR2 FQNEAQ (reference sequence). The CDR3 runs 17 residues. Losses at the gene ends were 6 bases for V and 2 bases for J; bases not matched to a gene: 12. The CDR3 DNA sequence: TGTGCCAGCAGACCCCGGACTTTGACAGGGGCTGGAAACACCATATATTTT. Translation: CASRPRTLTGAGNTIYF.

The V and J genes are TRBV20-1 and TRBJ1-5; D is perhaps TRBD1 (5 bases). The CDR3 covers 11 residues. Germline values: CDR1 DFQATT, CDR2 SNEGSKA (reference sequence). Trimming took off 7 bases at V and 8 bases at J, with 12 bases between the two ends. As DNA, the CDR3 is TGCAGTGTAGGCAGGGAGAAGCCCCAGCATTTT. Encoded protein: CSVGREKPQHF.

CDR3 sequence reads: CASSQTPSQMNTEAFF. CDR3 bases: TGCGCCAGCAGCCAAACCCCCAGTCAGATGAACACTGAAGCTTTCTTT. The V and J genes are TRBV4-1 and TRBJ1-1; D is uncertain. The germline V and J ends were trimmed by 2 bases and 0 bases, with 13 bases remaining between them. Per germline, CDR1 MGHRA and CDR2 YSYEKL. The CDR3 runs to 16 residues.

The chain links TRBV6-5 to TRBJ2-7; perhaps TRBD1 as D (6 bases). The CDR3 runs to 15 residues. The germline V gene encodes CDR1 MNHEY and CDR2 SVGAGI. V gave up 2 bases and J gave up 4 bases, with 15 bases separating them. CDR3 sequence reads: CASSYGGHPRYEQYF. In DNA form, the CDR3 reads TGTGCCAGCAGTTACGGGGGACACCCTAGGTACGAGCAGTACTTC.

The V gene is TRBV6-5, the J gene TRBJ1-1; D is perhaps TRBD1 (5 bases). Between the trimmed V and J ends, which lost 7 bases and 0 bases, there was a span of 12 bases. The germline gives CDR1 MNHEY, CDR2 SVGAGI. The CDR3 is made up of 14 amino acids. The DNA of the CDR3 is TGTGCCAGCACGGGACGGACACTGAACACTGAAGCTTTCTTT. It codes for CASTGRTLNTEAFF.

In this sample, this clone turned up once. The gene calls are TRBV7-9 and TRBJ2-5; perhaps TRBD2 as D (7 bases). CDR1 and CDR2 (germline): SEHNR, FQNEAQ (reference sequence). The CDR3 is 16 residues long. Trimming cost V 3 bases and J 5 bases, with 19 bases left between them. The CDR3 is CASSFSSLRGRETQYF. The CDR3 DNA sequence: TGTGCCAGCAGCTTTTCCTCACTGCGGGGGCGGGAGACCCAGTACTTC.

This clone was seen just once. The chain has TRBV10-3 and TRBJ1-4; D remains unclear. V lost 8 bases and J lost 3, with 10 bases in between. Germline V gene sequence: CDR1 ENHRY, CDR2 SYGVKD. The CDR3 is 13 amino acids. The CDR3 loop is CAISVGPNEKLFF. Written as DNA, the CDR3 is TGTGCCATCTCGGTAGGGCCTAATGAAAAACTGTTTTTT.

The chain combines TRBV19 with TRBJ1-2; TRBD1 aligns across 12 bases. CDR1 LNHDA and CDR2 SQIVND come from the germline V gene (reference sequence). The CDR3 consists of 16 residues. Trimming cost V 5 bases and J 5 bases; bases outside gene matches: 9. The CDR3 DNA reads as TGTGCCAGTAGTCCCCCGGGACAGGGGGCACTTTATGGCTACACCTTC. Translation: CASSPPGQGALYGYTF.

The chain carries TRBV27 and TRBJ2-2; no clear D. This CDR3 is 13 amino acids long. Germline V gene lookup returns CDR1 MNHEY and CDR2 SMNVEV (reference sequence). V was cut by 1 base and J by 4 bases, with 4 bases left in between. CDR3 protein: CASSLWGTGELFF. The CDR3, as DNA: TGTGCCAGCAGTTTATGGGGCACCGGGGAGCTGTTTTTT.

The J gene is TRBJ2-3, the V gene TRBV4-1, with TRBD2 identical over 11 bases. Germline V CDR1 and CDR2: MGHRA, YSYEKL. The CDR3 runs to 16 residues. V lost 2 bases and J lost 0; bases outside the gene matches: 1. Here the CDR3 reads CASSQRLAGSTDTQYF. The CDR3 coding sequence is TGCGCCAGCAGCCAACGACTAGCGGGAAGCACAGATACGCAGTATTTT.